A single TCR beta chain is shown here with its context. The data originate from a study of control samples from healthy donors and cancer patients. TCRdb's table, derived via immunoSEQ multiplex PCR, lists solely in-frame clones and lacks some. This sample carries about 40,000 clones, approximately 90% of them seen once, and the ten largest clones take around 4%. The CDR3 is made up of 16 amino acids. Germline V CDR1 and CDR2: SGHRS, YFSETQ. V was clipped by 2 bases and J by 1 base; unmatched bases: 7. This chain links TRBV5-1 with TRBJ2-3; 7 nucleotides line up with TRBD1. The sample consisted of blood. The clonotype was recovered from a woman aged 45 to 65 in good health. The CDR3 bases are TGCGCCAGCAGCTTACAGGGGAACTTTGGCACAGATACGCAGTATTTT. Encoded protein: CASSLQGNFGTDTQYF.